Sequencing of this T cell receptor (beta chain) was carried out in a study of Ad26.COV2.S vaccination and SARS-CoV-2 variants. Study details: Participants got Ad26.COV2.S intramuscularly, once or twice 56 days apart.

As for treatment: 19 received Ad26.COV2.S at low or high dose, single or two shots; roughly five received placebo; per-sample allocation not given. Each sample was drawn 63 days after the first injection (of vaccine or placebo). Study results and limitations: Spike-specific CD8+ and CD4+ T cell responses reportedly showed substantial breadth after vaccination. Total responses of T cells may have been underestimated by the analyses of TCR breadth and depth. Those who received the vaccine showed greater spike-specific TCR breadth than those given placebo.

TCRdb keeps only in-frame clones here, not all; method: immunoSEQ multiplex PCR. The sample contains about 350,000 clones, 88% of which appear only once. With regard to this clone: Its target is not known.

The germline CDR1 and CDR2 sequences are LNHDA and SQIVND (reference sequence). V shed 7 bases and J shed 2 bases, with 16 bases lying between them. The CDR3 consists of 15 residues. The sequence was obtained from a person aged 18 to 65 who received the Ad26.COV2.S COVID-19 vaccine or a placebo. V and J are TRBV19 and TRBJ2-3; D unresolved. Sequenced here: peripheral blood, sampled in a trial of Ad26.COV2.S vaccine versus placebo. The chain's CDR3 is CASTETLSPTDTQYF. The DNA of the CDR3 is TGTGCCAGTACCGAAACACTCAGCCCCACAGATACGCAGTATTTT. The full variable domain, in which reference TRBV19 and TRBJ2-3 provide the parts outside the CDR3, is DGGITQSPKYLFRKEGQNVTLSCEQNLNHDAMYWYRQDPGQGLRLIYYSQIVNDFQKGDIAEGYSVSREKKESFPLTVTSAQKNPTAFYLCASTETLSPTDTQYFGPGTRLTVL.